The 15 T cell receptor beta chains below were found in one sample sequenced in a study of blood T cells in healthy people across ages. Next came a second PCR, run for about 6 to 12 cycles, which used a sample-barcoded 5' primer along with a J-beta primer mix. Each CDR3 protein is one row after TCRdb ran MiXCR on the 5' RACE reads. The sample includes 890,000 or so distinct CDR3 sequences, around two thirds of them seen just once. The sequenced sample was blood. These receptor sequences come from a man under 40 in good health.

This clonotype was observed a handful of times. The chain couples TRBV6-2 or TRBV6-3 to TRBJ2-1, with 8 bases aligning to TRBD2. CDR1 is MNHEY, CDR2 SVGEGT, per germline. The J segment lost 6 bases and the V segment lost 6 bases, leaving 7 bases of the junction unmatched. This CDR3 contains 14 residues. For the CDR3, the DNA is TGTGCCAGCAGGCCGGGACTAGAAACCAATGAGCAGTTCTTC. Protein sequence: CASRPGLETNEQFF.

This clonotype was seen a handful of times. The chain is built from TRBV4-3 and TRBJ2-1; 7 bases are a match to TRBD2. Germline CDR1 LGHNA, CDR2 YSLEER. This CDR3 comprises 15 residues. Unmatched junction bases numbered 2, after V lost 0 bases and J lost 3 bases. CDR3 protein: CASSQEGGIYNEQFF. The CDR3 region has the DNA TGCGCCAGCAGCCAAGAGGGGGGGATCTACAATGAGCAGTTCTTC.

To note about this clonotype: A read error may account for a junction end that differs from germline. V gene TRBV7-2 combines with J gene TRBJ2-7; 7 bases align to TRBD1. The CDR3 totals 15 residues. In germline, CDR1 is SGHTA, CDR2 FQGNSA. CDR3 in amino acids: CARSLGQGVGNEQYF. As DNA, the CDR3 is TGTGCCCGCAGCTTAGGGCAGGGGGTAGGCAATGAGCAGTACTTC.

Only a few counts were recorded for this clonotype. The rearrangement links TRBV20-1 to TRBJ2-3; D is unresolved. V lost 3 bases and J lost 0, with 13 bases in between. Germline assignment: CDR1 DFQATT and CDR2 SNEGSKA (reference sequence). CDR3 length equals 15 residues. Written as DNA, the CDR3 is TGCAGTGCTAGGCCCCAGCCCCATAGCACAGATACGCAGTATTTT. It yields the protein CSARPQPHSTDTQYF.

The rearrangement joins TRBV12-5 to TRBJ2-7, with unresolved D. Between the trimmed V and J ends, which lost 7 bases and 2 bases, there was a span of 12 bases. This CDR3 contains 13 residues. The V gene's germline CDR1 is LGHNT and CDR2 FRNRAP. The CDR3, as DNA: TGTGCTAGTGTCCTAGGGTCACCCTACGAGCAGTACTTC. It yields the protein CASVLGSPYEQYF. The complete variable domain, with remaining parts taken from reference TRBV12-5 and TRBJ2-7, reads DARVTQTPRHKVTEMGQEVTMRCQPILGHNTVFWYRQTMMQGLELLAYFRNRAPLDDSGMPKDRFSAEMPDATLATLKIQPSEPRDSAVYFCASVLGSPYEQYFGPGTRLTVT.

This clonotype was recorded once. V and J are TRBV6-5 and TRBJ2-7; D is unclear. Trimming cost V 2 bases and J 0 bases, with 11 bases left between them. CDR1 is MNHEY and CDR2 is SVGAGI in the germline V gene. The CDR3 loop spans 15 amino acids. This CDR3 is CASSYDGTSSYEQYF. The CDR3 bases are TGTGCCAGCAGTTACGACGGTACAAGCTCCTACGAGCAGTACTTC.

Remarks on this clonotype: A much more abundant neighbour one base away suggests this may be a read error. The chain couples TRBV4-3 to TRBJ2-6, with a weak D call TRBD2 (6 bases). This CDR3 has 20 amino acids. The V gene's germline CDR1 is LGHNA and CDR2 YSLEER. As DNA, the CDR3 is TGCGCCAGCAGCCAAGATGTCCTTATACGGGGGTTCTCTCGGGCCAACGTCCTGACTTTC. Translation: CASSQDVLIRGFSRANVLTF.

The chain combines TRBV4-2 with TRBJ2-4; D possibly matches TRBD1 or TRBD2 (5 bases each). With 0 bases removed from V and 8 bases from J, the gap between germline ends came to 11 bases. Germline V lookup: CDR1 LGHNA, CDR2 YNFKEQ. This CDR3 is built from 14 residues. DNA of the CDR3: TGTGCCAGCAGCCAAGATGGGGGTGCTGACATTCAGTACTTC. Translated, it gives CASSQDGGADIQYF.

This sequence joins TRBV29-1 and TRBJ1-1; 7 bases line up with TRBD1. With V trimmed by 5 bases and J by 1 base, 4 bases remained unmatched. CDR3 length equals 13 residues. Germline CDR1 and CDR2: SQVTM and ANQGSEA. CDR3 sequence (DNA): TGCAGCGTTAAACGGGACAGGAACACTGAAGCTTTCTTT. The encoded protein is CSVKRDRNTEAFF.

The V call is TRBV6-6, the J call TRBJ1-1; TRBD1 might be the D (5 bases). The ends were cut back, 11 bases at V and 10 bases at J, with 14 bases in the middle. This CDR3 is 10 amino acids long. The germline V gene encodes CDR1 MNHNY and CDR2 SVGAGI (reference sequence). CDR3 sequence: CAAGSTGAFF. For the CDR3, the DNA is TGTGCCGCCGGGAGTACAGGAGCTTTCTTT.

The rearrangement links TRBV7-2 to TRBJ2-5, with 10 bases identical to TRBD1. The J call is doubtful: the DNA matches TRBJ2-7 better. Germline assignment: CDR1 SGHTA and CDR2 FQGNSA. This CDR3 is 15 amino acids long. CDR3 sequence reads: CASSSGTGVFYEQYF. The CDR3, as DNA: TGTGCCAGCAGCTCCGGGACAGGGGTCTTCTACGAGCAGTACTTC.

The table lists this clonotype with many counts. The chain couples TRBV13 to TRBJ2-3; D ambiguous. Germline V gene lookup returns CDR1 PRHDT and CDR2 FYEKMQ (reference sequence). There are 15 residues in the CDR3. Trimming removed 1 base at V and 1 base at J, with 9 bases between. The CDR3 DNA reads TGTGCCAGCAGCTTAGTTGCCATCGGCACAGATACGCAGTATTTT. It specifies CASSLVAIGTDTQYF.

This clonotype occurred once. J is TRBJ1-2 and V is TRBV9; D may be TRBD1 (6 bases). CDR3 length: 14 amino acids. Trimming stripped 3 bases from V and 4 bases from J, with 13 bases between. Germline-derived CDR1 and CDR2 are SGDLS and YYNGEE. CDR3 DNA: TGTGCCAGCAGCGAAAAGGGGGAGTTCTATGGCTACACCTTC. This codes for CASSEKGEFYGYTF.

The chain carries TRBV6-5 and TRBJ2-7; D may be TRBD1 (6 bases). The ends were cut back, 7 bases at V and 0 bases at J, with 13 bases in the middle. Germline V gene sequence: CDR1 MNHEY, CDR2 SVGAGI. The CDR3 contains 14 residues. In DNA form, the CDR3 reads TGTGCCAGCACCACAGGGTATAGCTCCTACGAGCAGTACTTC. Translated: CASTTGYSSYEQYF.

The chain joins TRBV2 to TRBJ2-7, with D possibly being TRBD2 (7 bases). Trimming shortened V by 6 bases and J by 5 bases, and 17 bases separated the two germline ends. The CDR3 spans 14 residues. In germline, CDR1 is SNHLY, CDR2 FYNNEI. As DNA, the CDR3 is TGTGCCAGCAGGTCCTACAGGGAGGGTAACGAGCAGTACTTC. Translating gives CASRSYREGNEQYF.